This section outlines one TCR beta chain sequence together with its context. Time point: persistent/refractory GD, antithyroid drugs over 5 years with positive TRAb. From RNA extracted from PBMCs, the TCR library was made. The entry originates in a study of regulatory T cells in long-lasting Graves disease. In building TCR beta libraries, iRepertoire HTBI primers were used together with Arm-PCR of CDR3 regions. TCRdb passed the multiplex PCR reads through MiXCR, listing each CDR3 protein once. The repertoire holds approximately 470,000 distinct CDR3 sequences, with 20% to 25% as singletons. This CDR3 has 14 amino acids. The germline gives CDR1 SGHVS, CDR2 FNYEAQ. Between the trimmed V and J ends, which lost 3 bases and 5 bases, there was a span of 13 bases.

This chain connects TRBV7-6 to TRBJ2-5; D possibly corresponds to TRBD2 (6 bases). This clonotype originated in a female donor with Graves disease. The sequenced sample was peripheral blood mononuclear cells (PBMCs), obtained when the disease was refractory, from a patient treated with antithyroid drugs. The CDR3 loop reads CASSFNAGSETQYF. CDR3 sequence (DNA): TGTGCCAGCAGCTTCAATGCGGGGAGCGAGACCCAGTACTTC.